This TCR beta chain appears in the sequencing data of a study of tumor-infiltrating lymphocytes in primary liver carcinoma. Study overall: Those enrolled were patients of both sexes, who were aged 30 to 69 years. Among the tumors, stages were T1-T3 N0M0 and sizes roughly 4.2 to 10 cm.

A word on this clonotype: The conserved phenylalanine or tryptophan normally closing the CDR3 is absent here, so this likely arose from a read error. Because the CDR3's place on the DNA is in doubt, the DNA is left out and the CDR3 is given as listed by TCRdb.

A primer in the constant region served to generate TCR beta cDNA from roughly 450 ng of total RNA. Three nested multiplex PCR rounds, a slightly modified ARM-PCR method, built the TCR beta libraries. In the first two PCR rounds, TRBV1-TRBV30 forward primers were paired with a C-beta reverse primer, and each round lasted approximately 9 cycles. From the multiplex PCR reads, TCRdb called clonotypes with MiXCR, one entry per CDR3 protein. The table lists some 190,000 distinct CDR3 sequences, 85% of them singletons. For each extraction, RNA and DNA were obtained together from roughly 20-30 mg of unsorted bulk tissue. The CDR3 spans 15 residues, counting both ends. Germline CDR1 SQVTM, CDR2 ANQGSEA.

The chain has TRBV29-1 and TRBJ2-5; the table's TRBD1 call for D was not verified on the DNA. The sequenced sample consisted of tumor tissue from primary liver carcinoma. The TCR originated in a man aged 35-49 years with primary liver carcinoma and hepatitis B virus infection. CDR3 sequence: CSVGGTGPPRETHYV.